This T cell receptor (beta chain) was identified during a study of T cells in Graves' hyperthyroidism and ophthalmopathy. Authors of the study amplified TCR beta CDR3 regions from RNA transcripts. Initially, a first-round RT-PCR of the TCR CDR3 employed the HTBI primer set. Each CDR3 protein is one row after TCRdb ran MiXCR on the multiplex PCR reads. Of approximately 400,000 distinct CDR3 sequences in the sample, approximately 14% are singletons; the top ten hold just under 8%. This CDR3 comprises 16 residues. Germline lookup yields CDR1 MNHEY and CDR2 SVGEGT. V dropped 5 bases and J dropped 9; count of bases not matched to a gene: 12. This clonotype has at least ten counts.

V gene TRBV6-2 or TRBV6-3 combines with J gene TRBJ2-7, with TRBD2 identical over 14 bases. The receptor was derived from a woman aged 18-29 years with Graves' hyperthyroidism. The sequenced sample was blood. CDR3 sequence reads: CASSRLAGGPARGQYF. The CDR3 DNA reads as TGTGCCAGCAGTCGACTAGCGGGGGGGCCCGCCCGCGGGCAGTACTTC.